Below, 5 T cell receptor beta chains from the same sample are listed, as sequenced in a study of blood T cells in healthy people across ages. Using a J-beta primer mix together with a sample-barcoded 5' primer, a second PCR was run for about 7 to 12 cycles. Each CDR3 protein is one row after TCRdb ran MiXCR on the 5' RACE reads. The sample has some 1,800,000 distinct CDR3 sequences, around 40% seen once. Sequencing was performed on blood. These TCRs come from a human donor in good health.

CDR3 nucleotide sequence: TGTGCCAGCAGTTTAACTAGCTACTCCGAGCAGTACTTC. Its protein product is CASSLTSYSEQYF. The chain has TRBV27 and TRBJ2-7, with a tentative D call TRBD2 (6 bases). Germline values: CDR1 MNHEY, CDR2 SMNVEV (reference sequence). This CDR3 is 13 amino acids long. The V and J ends lost 2 bases and 6 bases respectively, with 11 bases between them.

The chain uses TRBV7-2 and TRBJ1-4; D may be TRBD1 (5 bases). The ends were cut back, 1 base at V and 8 bases at J, with 14 bases in the middle. Germline-derived CDR1 and CDR2 are SGHTA and FQGNSA. This CDR3 contains 15 residues. CDR3 amino acids: CASSLGSVRGEKLFF. CDR3 sequence (DNA): TGTGCCAGCAGCTTAGGTAGTGTTAGGGGAGAAAAACTGTTTTTT.

On this clonotype itself: The germline gene is not matched at one end of the junction; a read error may be the cause. The V gene is TRBV4-1, the J gene TRBJ1-2; possible D gene TRBD1, 6 bases. CDR1 MGHRA and CDR2 YSYEKL come from the germline V gene. CDR3 length: 14 amino acids. The CDR3 is CASSLQTGPYGHTF. CDR3 in DNA: TGCGCCAGCAGCCTACAGACAGGACCTTATGGCCACACCTTC.

This clonotype was found a few times. J is TRBJ2-5 and V is TRBV28; 7 bases map to TRBD2. The germline gives CDR1 MDHEN, CDR2 SYDVKM. The junction had 24 bases not matched to a gene; V was cut back by 6 bases and J by 5 bases. CDR3 length: 19 amino acids. In DNA, the CDR3 is TGTGCCAGCAGCCAGGGTGGCCGGGGGGTAACCCGACGCGTGGAGACCCAGTACTTC. Translation gives CASSQGGRGVTRRVETQYF. Using reference TRBV28 and TRBJ2-5 for the parts outside the CDR3, the full variable domain is DVKVTQSSRYLVKRTGEKVFLECVQDMDHENMFWYRQDPGLGLRLIYFSYDVKMKEKGDIPEGYSVSREKKERFSLILESASTNQTSMYLCASSQGGRGVTRRVETQYFGPGTRLLVL.

This chain links TRBV24-1 with TRBJ2-4, with 10 nucleotides matching TRBD1. The J call may not be correct, given that the DNA end is closer to TRBJ2-7. From germline, CDR1 is KGHDR and CDR2 SFDVKD. The length of the CDR3 is 16 residues. DNA for the CDR3: TGTGCCACCAGTACGAAATGGGGGACAGGGGCGAACGAGCAGTACTTC. This encodes CATSTKWGTGANEQYF.